The 10 T cell receptor beta chains presented below share a single source sample, sequenced in a study of blood T cells in healthy people across ages. Through a sample-barcoded 5' primer and a J-beta primer mix, a second PCR was run for roughly 6 to 12 cycles. TCRdb used MiXCR to reprocess the 5' RACE reads, holding one entry per CDR3 protein. The data show over 1.5 million distinct CDR3 sequences, 40% to 55% seen once. Material for sequencing was blood. Receptors originate from a middle-aged woman in good health.

This clonotype occurred once. The chain links TRBV19 to TRBJ1-2; D is ambiguous. Trimming stripped 3 bases from V and 5 bases from J, with 10 bases between. The CDR3 is made up of 13 amino acids. Looked up from germline, CDR1 is LNHDA and CDR2 is SQIVND (reference sequence). CDR3: CASSIGRVYGYTF. DNA of the CDR3: TGTGCCAGTAGTATCGGGCGAGTATATGGCTACACCTTC.

V and J are TRBV25-1 and TRBJ1-2, with 8 bases matching TRBD1. Germline V lookup: CDR1 MGHDK, CDR2 SYGVNS. The CDR3 loop spans 15 amino acids. Trimming removed 3 bases from V and 13 bases from J; junction bases left unmatched: 16. This chain's CDR3 is CASSEEWLDRGPPTF. The CDR3 DNA reads as TGTGCCAGCAGTGAGGAGTGGCTCGACAGGGGTCCTCCCACCTTC.

The chain carries TRBV27 and TRBJ1-4, with D perhaps matching TRBD1 (5 bases). V was pared by 7 bases and J by 1 base, with 16 bases between. The CDR3 has 16 amino acids. CDR1 is MNHEY, CDR2 SMNVEV, per germline (reference sequence). CDR3 sequence reads: CASTKYPRETNEKLFF. The CDR3 bases are TGTGCCAGCACTAAGTACCCCAGGGAAACTAATGAAAAACTGTTTTTT.

This clonotype has only a few counts. The J gene is TRBJ2-1, the V gene TRBV10-3; 7 bases line up with TRBD1. Per the germline V gene, CDR1 is ENHRY and CDR2 is SYGVKD. J was trimmed by 8 bases and V by 6 bases; bases with no gene match: 4. This CDR3 spans 12 amino acids. The CDR3 DNA sequence: TGTGCCATCAGCCGACAGGGCTATGAGCAGTTCTTC. This codes for CAISRQGYEQFF.

The chain recombines TRBV5-1 with TRBJ2-3, with 7 bases fitting TRBD1. The ends lost 4 bases at V and 2 bases at J; junction bases unmatched: 10. Germline CDR1 SGHRS, CDR2 YFSETQ. The length of the CDR3 is 16 residues. The CDR3 region has the DNA TGCGCCAGCAGCCTCCCGCCGACAGGGTTCACAGATACGCAGTATTTT. Translated: CASSLPPTGFTDTQYF.

This clonotype showed up just once. The CDR3 here is CASSQDGAGGLPNEQYF. The CDR3 coding sequence is TGCGCCAGCAGCCAAGATGGGGCGGGGGGGCTTCCAAATGAGCAGTACTTC. The chain has TRBV4-3 and TRBJ2-7; 9 nucleotides line up with TRBD2. This CDR3 region has 17 residues. V shed 0 bases, J shed 7 bases, and the junction held 13 bases outside the gene matches. Per germline, CDR1 LGHNA and CDR2 YSLEER.

This clonotype was recorded once. Its ends do not fully match the called genes, so a read error is possible. The rearrangement links TRBV6-6 to TRBJ2-1, with D uncertain. Germline loops: CDR1 MNHNY, CDR2 SVGAGI (reference sequence). The CDR3 covers 12 residues. CDR3 region: CASNYPSDEQFF. The CDR3 bases are TGTGCCAGCAATTACCCGTCAGATGAGCAGTTCTTC.

The rearrangement links TRBV7-2 to TRBJ2-7, with 8 bases identical to TRBD2. This CDR3 region has 15 residues. Germline V lookup: CDR1 SGHTA, CDR2 FQGNSA. J was trimmed by 6 bases and V by 5 bases; bases with no gene match: 12. This chain's CDR3 is CASSTRTSPGAEQYF. In DNA form, the CDR3 reads TGTGCCAGCAGCACCCGGACTAGCCCCGGTGCCGAGCAGTACTTC. Using reference TRBV7-2 and TRBJ2-7 for the parts outside the CDR3, the full variable domain is GAGVSQSPSNKVTEKGKDVELRCDPISGHTALYWYRQSLGQGLEFLIYFQGNSAPDKSGLPSDRFSAERTGGSVSTLTIQRTQQEDSAVYLCASSTRTSPGAEQYFGPGTRLTVT.

CDR3 region: CATSASGGTFAQYF. The CDR3 nucleotides read TGTGCCACCAGTGCAAGCGGGGGGACCTTCGCGCAGTATTTT. The rearrangement joins TRBV24-1 to TRBJ2-3, with TRBD2 matching 9 bases. Per the germline V gene, CDR1 is KGHDR and CDR2 is SFDVKD. CDR3 length: 14 residues. V dropped 5 bases and J dropped 10; count of bases not matched to a gene: 9.

V gene TRBV5-4 combines with J gene TRBJ2-5, with 9 bases fitting TRBD2. The CDR3 covers 15 residues. Unmatched junction bases numbered 6, after V lost 3 bases and J lost 3 bases. Germline loops: CDR1 SGHNT, CDR2 YYREEE (reference sequence). The CDR3 here is CASSSNPSGEETQYF. CDR3 coding DNA: TGTGCCAGCAGCTCTAACCCTAGCGGGGAAGAGACCCAGTACTTC.